One sample yielded the 22 T cell receptor beta chains listed below, sequenced in a study of T cells in localized non-small cell lung cancer. The method was immunoSEQ multiplex PCR; TCRdb's version includes in-frame clones alone and lacks a portion of them. Of about 43,000 clones detected, roughly 90% appear once; the ten largest clones hold over 9.5%. The sample here was PBMCs, taken before any cancer treatment. These receptors came from a woman aged 35-75 years with stage II lung adenocarcinoma.

V gene TRBV27 combines with J gene TRBJ2-1, with D possibly being TRBD2 (5 bases). The CDR3 is made up of 14 amino acids. V was shortened by 2 bases and J by 8 bases, with 13 bases between the two germline ends. CDR1 is MNHEY, CDR2 SMNVEV, per germline (reference sequence). The CDR3 nucleotides are TGTGCCAGCAGTTTAAGGGTAGCGCTAGATGAGCAGTTCTTC. This codes for CASSLRVALDEQFF.

The chain couples TRBV6-1 to TRBJ1-4, with 11 bases aligning to TRBD1. CDR1 is MNHNS and CDR2 is SASEGT in the germline V gene. Unmatched junction bases numbered 2, after V lost 5 bases and J lost 6 bases. The CDR3 has 14 residues. CDR3 sequence: CASSLDRGHEKLFF. The DNA of the CDR3 is TGTGCCAGCAGTTTGGACAGGGGGCATGAAAAACTGTTTTTT.

This chain links TRBV7-8 with TRBJ2-7, with 8 positions matching TRBD2. The V segment lost 7 bases and the J segment 5 bases; nucleotides outside the gene matches: 7. Germline lookup yields CDR1 SGHVS and CDR2 FQNEAQ. The CDR3 consists of 13 residues. CDR3 loop: CASTSGSLDEQYF. For the CDR3, the DNA is TGTGCCAGCACGAGCGGGAGCCTTGACGAGCAGTACTTC.

V and J are TRBV5-3 and TRBJ1-2; D is undetermined. TRBV5-3 qualifies as an ORF whose function is uncertain. CDR3 length: 15 residues. The V end was cut by 6 bases, the J end by 4 bases, with 19 bases between. In DNA form, the CDR3 reads TGTGCCAGAACATGTCTGGTGAGAAAGACCTATGGCTACACCTTC. Translation: CARTCLVRKTYGYTF.

The chain joins TRBV2 to TRBJ1-2, with D hard to call. CDR1 is SNHLY and CDR2 is FYNNEI in the germline V gene. V shed 4 bases and J shed 2 bases, with 5 bases lying between them. This CDR3 contains 12 residues. This CDR3 is CASSVGNYGYTF. CDR3 sequence (DNA): TGTGCCAGCAGTGTAGGGAACTATGGCTACACCTTC.

The CDR3 sequence is CASSFSGGAPYNEQFF. The CDR3 DNA sequence: TGTGCCAGCAGCTTTAGCGGGGGGGCCCCCTACAATGAGCAGTTCTTC. The rearrangement uses TRBV7-2 and TRBJ2-1; 11 bases map to TRBD2. The V gene's germline CDR1 is SGHTA and CDR2 FQGNSA. The length of the CDR3 is 16 residues. J was trimmed by 2 bases and V by 3 bases; bases with no gene match: 3.

The chain's CDR3 is CASREGRGPPSTDTQYF. CDR3 nucleotides: TGTGCCAGCAGGGAGGGGCGGGGCCCTCCTAGCACAGATACGCAGTATTTT. The J gene is TRBJ2-3, the V gene TRBV7-2; maybe TRBD2 (6 bases). CDR1 and CDR2 (germline): SGHTA, FQGNSA. The CDR3 is 17 amino acids. V dropped 6 bases and J dropped 0 bases, with 19 bases sitting between them.

Note on this clone: The sample contains more than one DNA sequence encoding this CDR3. The V and J genes are TRBV18 and TRBJ2-7; D gene ambiguous. The V gene's germline CDR1 is KGHSH and CDR2 LQKENI. V lost 1 base and J 0 bases, leaving 7 bases between the germline ends. This CDR3 comprises 14 residues. Here the CDR3 reads CASSPRRNSYEQYF. CDR3 in DNA: TGTGCCAGCTCACCACGACGGAACTCCTACGAGCAGTACTTC.

The J gene is TRBJ2-3, the V gene TRBV5-1; D perhaps matches TRBD1 (6 bases). Germline V lookup: CDR1 SGHRS, CDR2 YFSETQ. Trimming removed 3 bases from V and 0 bases from J, with 14 bases in between. The CDR3 extends over 16 amino acids. CDR3 in DNA: TGCGCCAGCAGCTGGGGGCAGGGGCGAAGCACAGATACGCAGTATTTT. Encoded protein: CASSWGQGRSTDTQYF.

This rearrangement joins TRBV4-1 to TRBJ1-6; no clear D gene. Trimming removed 0 bases from V and 6 bases from J, with 15 bases in between. Germline lookup yields CDR1 MGHRA and CDR2 YSYEKL. The CDR3 has 17 residues. The CDR3 reads CASSQDGARSGNSPLHF. The CDR3 bases are TGCGCCAGCAGCCAAGATGGTGCCCGGTCCGGTAATTCACCCCTCCACTTT.

This clone was detected only once. This chain connects TRBV14 to TRBJ1-6, with a tentative D call TRBD1 (6 bases). With 1 base removed from V and 8 bases from J, the gap between germline ends came to 12 bases. The CDR3 runs 15 residues. Germline CDR1 SGHDN, CDR2 FVKESK. CDR3 sequence: CASSQVQGRYSPLHF. The CDR3 coding sequence is TGTGCCAGCAGCCAAGTGCAGGGGAGGTATTCACCCCTCCACTTT.

This clone was observed once. The gene calls are TRBV11-2 and TRBJ2-7; TRBD2 might be the D (6 bases). The CDR3 totals 13 residues. Trimming took off 5 bases at V and 1 base at J, with 9 bases between the two ends. Germline CDR1 SGHAT, CDR2 FQNNGV. DNA of the CDR3: TGTGCCAGCAGCCCGGGACTGTCCTACGAGCAGTACTTC. The encoded protein is CASSPGLSYEQYF.

The V and J genes are TRBV18 and TRBJ2-5; D possibly corresponds to TRBD2 (6 bases). There are 13 residues in the CDR3. The germline V gene encodes CDR1 KGHSH and CDR2 LQKENI. The V and J ends lost 2 bases and 2 bases respectively, with 6 bases between them. Here the CDR3 DNA reads TGTGCCAGCTCACCAGGACTACAAGAGACCCAGTACTTC. Its protein product is CASSPGLQETQYF.

The gene calls are TRBV18 and TRBJ2-3, with a possible D match to TRBD2 (5 bases). The CDR3 has 15 amino acids. V shed 3 bases and J shed 0 bases, with 10 bases lying between them. Per germline, CDR1 KGHSH and CDR2 LQKENI. CDR3 amino acids: CASSPRALSTDTQYF. The CDR3 coding sequence is TGTGCCAGCTCACCGCGGGCACTTAGCACAGATACGCAGTATTTT.

The V call is TRBV7-2, the J call TRBJ2-5; the match to TRBD2 covers 7 bases. The CDR3 spans 18 residues. Germline loops: CDR1 SGHTA, CDR2 FQGNSA. V was clipped by 1 base and J by 4 bases; unmatched bases: 15. CDR3 sequence reads: CASSLGRRFLLAGETQYF. The CDR3 nucleotides are TGTGCCAGCAGCTTAGGAAGGCGGTTTTTGTTAGCGGGAGAGACCCAGTACTTC.

The chain joins TRBV11-3 to TRBJ2-1; TRBD2 agrees at 9 bases. V shed 5 bases, J shed 7 bases, and the junction held 9 bases outside the gene matches. This CDR3 spans 15 amino acids. The germline CDR1 and CDR2 sequences are SGHNT and YENEEA. The CDR3 DNA reads as TGTGCCAGCAGCCCCCGGGGTAGCGGGAGAAATGAGCAGTTCTTC. This encodes CASSPRGSGRNEQFF.

The V gene is TRBV6-4, the J gene TRBJ2-4; D uncertain. Germline CDR1 reads MRHNA; CDR2 reads SNTAGT. V was trimmed by 3 bases and J by 8 bases, leaving 11 bases between them. The CDR3 covers 13 residues. The CDR3 reads CASSEKPEDIQYF. The DNA of the CDR3 is TGTGCCAGCAGTGAGAAGCCTGAGGACATTCAGTACTTC.

The chain carries TRBV5-1 and TRBJ2-3; 11 bases agree with TRBD2. CDR1 is SGHRS and CDR2 is YFSETQ in the germline V gene. This CDR3 is 17 amino acids long. The junction had 13 bases not matched to a gene; V was cut back by 5 bases and J by 5 bases. Here the CDR3 reads CASRQQKTSGVGDTQYF. As DNA, the CDR3 is TGCGCCAGCAGACAGCAGAAGACTAGCGGGGTGGGAGATACGCAGTATTTT.

The chain is built from TRBV28 and TRBJ1-2; 7 bases map to TRBD1. Germline lookup yields CDR1 MDHEN and CDR2 SYDVKM. The CDR3 runs 14 residues. With 5 bases clipped from V and 8 bases from J, the junction kept 11 bases outside the gene matches. In DNA, the CDR3 is TGTGCCAGCAGTCAGGGACAGACCCTTGTAGGCTACACCTTC. Protein: CASSQGQTLVGYTF.

The CDR3 DNA sequence: TGTGCCAGCAGCTCCCGGGTGGGGGGCGCACAAGATACGCAGTATTTT. Protein sequence: CASSSRVGGAQDTQYF. The chain couples TRBV11-2 to TRBJ2-3; D tentatively fits TRBD1 or TRBD2 (6 bases each). Germline V gene data show CDR1 as SGHAT and CDR2 as FQNNGV. The V end lost 4 bases, the J end lost 5 bases, and 19 bases lay between the germline ends. There are 16 residues in the CDR3. The variable domain in full, completed from reference TRBV11-2 and TRBJ2-3, reads EAGVAQSPRYKIIEKRQSVAFWCNPISGHATLYWYQQILGQGPKLLIQFQNNGVVDDSQLPKDRFSAERLKGVDSTLKIQPAKLEDSAVYLCASSSRVGGAQDTQYFGPGTRLTVL.

The chain has TRBV2 and TRBJ2-3; D might be TRBD2 (6 bases). Trimming stripped 8 bases from V and 2 bases from J, with 11 bases between. The germline V gene encodes CDR1 SNHLY and CDR2 FYNNEI. This CDR3 is built from 13 residues. CDR3 nucleotides: TGTGCCAGCGGGAGGATTCACACAGATACGCAGTATTTT. Its protein product is CASGRIHTDTQYF. The whole variable domain, filled in from reference TRBV2 and TRBJ2-3, reads EPEVTQTPSHQVTQMGQEVILRCVPISNHLYFYWYRQILGQKVEFLVSFYNNEISEKSEIFDDQFSVERPDGSNFTLKIRSTKLEDSAMYFCASGRIHTDTQYFGPGTRLTVL.

The CDR3 is CASSFRAGVDTEAFF. The CDR3 DNA is TGTGCCAGCAGCTTTCGCGCAGGGGTGGACACTGAAGCTTTCTTT. The chain recombines TRBV13 with TRBJ1-1; weak D call: TRBD1 (6 bases). This CDR3 contains 15 residues. The V and J ends lost 3 bases and 3 bases respectively, with 14 bases between them. From germline, CDR1 is PRHDT and CDR2 FYEKMQ (reference sequence).